Sequencing of this TCR beta chain was carried out in a study of T cells in Graves' hyperthyroidism and ophthalmopathy. Template material for amplifying TCR beta CDR3 regions consisted of RNA transcripts. HTBI primers were employed in a first-round RT-PCR of the TCR CDR3. TCRdb re-analysed the multiplex PCR reads in MiXCR, keeping a single row per CDR3 protein. Of fewer than 350,000 distinct CDR3 sequences in the sample, roughly 19% were seen once. Using more than 7.5 ml of fresh peripheral blood, PBMCs were prepared. This clonotype was counted many times. Its antigen is still unknown. Trimming shortened V by 0 bases and J by 0 bases, and 12 bases separated the two germline ends. The CDR3 sequence is 18 residues long. CDR1 is SGHNT, CDR2 YENEEA, per germline. The study, taken as a whole, reports: Onset of ophthalmopathy came a median 6.5 months after the model predicted it. In blood, most of the thyroid clonotypes expanded above 0.001 were also present. Stable hyperthyroidism and ophthalmopathy were separated using 13 V-J signatures.

Sequenced material: blood. J is TRBJ2-6 and V is TRBV11-3; D uncertain. This clonotype originated in a man aged 50-60 years with Graves' ophthalmopathy. The CDR3 protein is CASSLDGLSASGANVLTF. The CDR3 region has the DNA TGTGCCAGCAGCTTAGATGGGCTCAGCGCCTCTGGGGCCAACGTCCTGACTTTC.